The 10 T cell receptor beta chains reported below all come from one sample, sequenced in a study of T-cell memory formation after mild COVID-19. MiXCR, run by TCRdb on the 5' RACE reads, gives a single entry per CDR3 protein. Among over 500,000 distinct CDR3 sequences listed, 15% to 20% were seen once. Sequenced sample: PBMCs or a T cell subset sorted from them (not recorded which). The receptors shown here come from an adult woman who had mild COVID-19 (a few samples of this study predate the infection). Cell type and time point are not known.

Written as DNA, the CDR3 is TGCAGTGCTAGGAAAGGGACAGGGGGCGATTCACCCCTCCACTTT. Amino acids: CSARKGTGGDSPLHF. The V and J genes are TRBV20-1 and TRBJ1-6, with TRBD1 matching 12 bases. The V gene's germline CDR1 is DFQATT and CDR2 SNEGSKA (reference sequence). The CDR3 runs to 15 residues. J was trimmed by 8 bases and V by 3 bases; bases with no gene match: 5.

This clonotype was seen ten or more times. The chain uses TRBV6-2 or TRBV6-3 and TRBJ1-1; tentatively, D is TRBD1 (5 bases). The CDR3 runs to 13 residues. Germline lookup yields CDR1 MNHEY and CDR2 SVGEGT. The ends were cut back, 6 bases at V and 8 bases at J, with 16 bases in the middle. The CDR3 nucleotides read TGTGCCAGCAGCCCGGGGATCGGGGCGGAAGCTTTCTTT. Translation gives CASSPGIGAEAFF.

The V call is TRBV30, the J call TRBJ1-1; D unclear. V lost 1 base to trimming and J lost 4 bases, with 10 bases between them. Germline CDR1 and CDR2: GTSNPN and SVGIG (reference sequence). This CDR3 has 13 residues. The CDR3 DNA follows: TGTGCCTGGAGTGCGGAAGGGTTCACTGAAGCTTTCTTT. It is translated as CAWSAEGFTEAFF.

This sequence joins TRBV19 and TRBJ2-6; D is ambiguous. Trimming took 3 bases from V and 0 from J, leaving 6 bases between them. CDR1 is LNHDA and CDR2 is SQIVND in the germline V gene (reference sequence). The CDR3 has 15 residues. CDR3 DNA: TGTGCCAGTAGTATCTGGGACTCTGGGGCCAACGTCCTGACTTTC. It specifies CASSIWDSGANVLTF.

This sequence joins TRBV20-1 and TRBJ2-7; 15 nucleotides match TRBD2. Germline trimming cut 5 bases from V and 0 bases from J; bases unmatched to any gene: 11. This CDR3 has 18 amino acids. Per germline, CDR1 DFQATT and CDR2 SNEGSKA (reference sequence). This CDR3 is CSAATGTSGGPYSYEQYF. The CDR3 DNA follows: TGCAGTGCTGCCACCGGGACTAGCGGGGGGCCATACTCCTACGAGCAGTACTTC.

This clonotype was counted a few times. The V call is TRBV6-2 or TRBV6-3, the J call TRBJ2-3, with unresolved D. The germline V and J ends were trimmed by 2 bases and 5 bases, with 8 bases remaining between them. The CDR3 sequence is 13 residues long. Germline assignment: CDR1 MNHEY and CDR2 SVGEGT. The CDR3 nucleotides read TGTGCCAGCAGTTACGCTGGGCAAGATACGCAGTATTTT. Its translation is CASSYAGQDTQYF.

Only a few counts were recorded for this clonotype. V gene TRBV15 combines with J gene TRBJ2-1; 7 nucleotides agree with TRBD2. The CDR3 runs 15 residues. V lost 1 base to trimming and J lost 5 bases; unmatched junction nucleotides: 5. In germline, CDR1 is LNHNV, CDR2 YYDKDF (reference sequence). Here the CDR3 reads CATSRVASGDNEQFF. The CDR3, as DNA: TGTGCCACCAGCAGAGTGGCTAGCGGAGACAATGAGCAGTTCTTC.

This chain connects TRBV4-3 to TRBJ1-6, with a tentative D call TRBD1 (5 bases). The V end lost 0 bases, the J end lost 10 bases, and 13 bases lay between the germline ends. The CDR3 covers 15 residues. Germline CDR1 is LGHNA and CDR2 is YSLEER. CDR3 nucleotides: TGCGCCAGCAGCCAAGAAAAGGGACCGGTCTCACCCCTCCACTTT. Amino acids: CASSQEKGPVSPLHF.

The V and J genes are TRBV6-1 and TRBJ1-6, with 7 bases fitting TRBD1. V was clipped by 0 bases and J by 10 bases; unmatched bases: 6. Germline CDR1 is MNHNS and CDR2 is SASEGT. The CDR3 contains 15 residues. In DNA, the CDR3 is TGTGCCAGCAGTGAAGCAGGGGGCTGGCGATCACCCCTCCACTTT. This sequence encodes CASSEAGGWRSPLHF.

The J gene is TRBJ1-2, the V gene TRBV29-1; D is unclear. This CDR3 has 12 residues. The germline V gene has CDR1 SQVTM and CDR2 ANQGSEA. V gave up 4 bases and J gave up 4 bases, with 10 bases separating them. CDR3 DNA: TGCAGCGTTGGAAGGGAGACCTATGGCTACACCTTC. Protein: CSVGRETYGYTF.